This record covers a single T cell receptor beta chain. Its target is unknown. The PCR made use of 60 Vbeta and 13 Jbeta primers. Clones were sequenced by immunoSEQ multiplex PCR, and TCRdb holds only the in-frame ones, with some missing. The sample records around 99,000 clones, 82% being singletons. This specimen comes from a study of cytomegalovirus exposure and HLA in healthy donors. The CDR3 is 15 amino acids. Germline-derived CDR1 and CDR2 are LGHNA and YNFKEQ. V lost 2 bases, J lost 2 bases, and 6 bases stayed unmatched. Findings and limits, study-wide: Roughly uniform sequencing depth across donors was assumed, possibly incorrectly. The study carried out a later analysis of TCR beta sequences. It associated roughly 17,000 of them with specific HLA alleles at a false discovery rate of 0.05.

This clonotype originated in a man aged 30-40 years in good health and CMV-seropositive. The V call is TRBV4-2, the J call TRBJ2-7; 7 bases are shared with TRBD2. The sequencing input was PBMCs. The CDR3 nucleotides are TGTGCCAGCAGCCAACTCGGGGGGTCTACCTACGAGCAGTACTTC. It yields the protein CASSQLGGSTYEQYF.